This T cell receptor beta chain comes out of a study of blood T cell repertoires in COVID-19. Across the whole study: Sites across the United States, Italy and Spain contributed samples from acute and convalescent COVID-19. From T cells, B-cell-depleted T cells, or PBMCs came the material, which was cDNA or gDNA.

This CDR3 contains 16 residues. V lost 5 bases and J lost 0, with 13 bases in between. CDR1 and CDR2 (germline): SEHNR, FQNEAQ (reference sequence). Authors' analysis steps: Quantification of nucleated cells was approximated via reference gene primer amplification. The repertoire was sequenced with immunoSEQ multiplex PCR; TCRdb's copy has only in-frame clones and lacks some. V and J calls and clone size are those listed in that table; D and trimming were worked out from the DNA. This table holds approximately 110,000 clones, 70% to 90% found once. Sequencing used peripheral blood. The sequence came from a human donor in a cohort sampled during active COVID-19. The chain links TRBV7-9 to TRBJ1-4, with D perhaps TRBD1 (6 bases). The CDR3 bases are TGTGCCAGCAGCCCGGGACACGGCGCAACTAATGAAAAACTGTTTTTT. This codes for CASSPGHGATNEKLFF. The full variable domain, rest sourced from reference TRBV7-9 and TRBJ1-4, is DTGVSQNPRHKITKRGQNVTFRCDPISEHNRLYWYRQTLGQGPEFLTYFQNEAQLEKSRLLSDRFSAERPKGSFSTLEIQRTEQGDSAMYLCASSPGHGATNEKLFFGSGTQLSVL.